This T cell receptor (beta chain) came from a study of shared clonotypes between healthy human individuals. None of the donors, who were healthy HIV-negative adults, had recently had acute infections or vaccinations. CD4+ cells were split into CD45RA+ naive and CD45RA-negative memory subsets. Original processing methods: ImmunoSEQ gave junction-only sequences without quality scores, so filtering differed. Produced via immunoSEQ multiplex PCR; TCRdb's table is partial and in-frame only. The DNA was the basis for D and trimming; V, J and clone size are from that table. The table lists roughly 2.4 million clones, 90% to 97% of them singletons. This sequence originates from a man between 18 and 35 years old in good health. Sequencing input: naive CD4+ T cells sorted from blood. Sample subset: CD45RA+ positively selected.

In DNA, the CDR3 is TGTGCCAGCAGCTTGGTCAACCAAGAGACCCAGTACTTC. Amino acid sequence: CASSLVNQETQYF. This chain connects TRBV7-2 to TRBJ2-5, with D unclear. This CDR3 contains 13 residues. Germline V gene data show CDR1 as SGHTA and CDR2 as FQGNSA. V was clipped by 3 bases and J by 0 bases, with 5 bases between them.